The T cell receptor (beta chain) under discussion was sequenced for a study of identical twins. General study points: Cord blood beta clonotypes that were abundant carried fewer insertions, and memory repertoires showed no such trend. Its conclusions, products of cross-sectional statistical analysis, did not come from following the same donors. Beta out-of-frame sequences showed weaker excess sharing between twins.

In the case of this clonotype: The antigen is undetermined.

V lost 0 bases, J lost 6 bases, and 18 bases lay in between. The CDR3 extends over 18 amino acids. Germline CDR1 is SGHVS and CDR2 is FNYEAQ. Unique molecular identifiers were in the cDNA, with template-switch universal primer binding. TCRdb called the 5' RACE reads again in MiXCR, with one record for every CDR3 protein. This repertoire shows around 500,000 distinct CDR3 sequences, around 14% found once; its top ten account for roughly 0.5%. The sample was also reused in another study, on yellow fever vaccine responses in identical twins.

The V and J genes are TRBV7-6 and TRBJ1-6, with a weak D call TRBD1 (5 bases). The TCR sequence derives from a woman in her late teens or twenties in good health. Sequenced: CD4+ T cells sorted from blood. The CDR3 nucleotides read TGTGCCAGCAGCTTAGCGCCCCGTGGGGGTGTAGGTAATTCACCCCTCCACTTT. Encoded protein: CASSLAPRGGVGNSPLHF.